The rows below give T cell receptor beta chains drawn from one sample of a study of cytomegalovirus exposure and HLA in healthy donors. Some clones are missing from TCRdb's copy, which holds only in-frame ones; the method was immunoSEQ multiplex PCR. The table has fewer than 250,000 clones, roughly 82% seen once; the top ten hold approximately 6.5%. The source material was PBMCs. The receptors were gathered from a man aged 40-49 years in good health and CMV-seropositive. CDR3s include the opening cysteine and the closing phenylalanine or tryptophan. Fields, in order: J gene, clone size, V gene, D gene, CDR3 DNA, CDR3 protein. A D gene is named only where the DNA matches it firmly. Clone size, where shown, is once, few, many, or a class for clones that have expanded.

J gene: TRBJ1-2; clone size: .; V gene: TRBV7-9; D gene: TRBD1; CDR3 DNA: TGTTCCAGCACACCGGGGCAGGGGGAGGGCTACACCTTC; CDR3 protein: CSSTPGQGEGYTF
J gene: TRBJ2-1; clone size: .; V gene: TRBV9; D gene: TRBD2; CDR3 DNA: TGTGCCAGCAGCCCGGGGGGTGAGCAGTTCTTC; CDR3 protein: CASSPGGEQFF
J gene: TRBJ2-5; clone size: .; V gene: TRBV18; D gene: .; CDR3 DNA: TGTGCCAGCTCACCAGGGCCAAAAGAGACCCAGTACTTC; CDR3 protein: CASSPGPKETQYF
J gene: TRBJ1-2; clone size: .; V gene: TRBV7-9; D gene: TRBD1; CDR3 DNA: TGTGCCAGCAGGTCCCGGGACAGAGATGGCTACACCTTC; CDR3 protein: CASRSRDRDGYTF
J gene: TRBJ2-7; clone size: once; V gene: TRBV19; D gene: TRBD2; CDR3 DNA: TGTGCCAGTAGTCTAGCGGGAGGTGCATCCTACGAGCAGTACTTC; CDR3 protein: CASSLAGGASYEQYF
J gene: TRBJ1-2; clone size: .; V gene: TRBV6-5; D gene: TRBD1; CDR3 DNA: TGTGCCAGCAGCGACGGACAGGGAGGGAACTATGGCTACACCTTC; CDR3 protein: CASSDGQGGNYGYTF
J gene: TRBJ2-4; clone size: few; V gene: TRBV27; D gene: .; CDR3 DNA: TGTGCCAGCAGTTTAAATAGACAGGTGAACATTCAGTACTTC; CDR3 protein: CASSLNRQVNIQYF
J gene: TRBJ1-1; clone size: .; V gene: TRBV4-2; D gene: TRBD1; CDR3 DNA: TGTGCCAGCAGCTCACAGGGGATGAACACTGAAGCTTTCTTT; CDR3 protein: CASSSQGMNTEAFF
J gene: TRBJ2-6; clone size: .; V gene: TRBV6-6; D gene: .; CDR3 DNA: TGTGCCAGCAGTCCCGGCCGGCGAGGAGGGGCCAACGTCCTGACTTTC; CDR3 protein: CASSPGRRGGANVLTF
J gene: TRBJ2-1; clone size: few; V gene: TRBV9; D gene: .; CDR3 DNA: TGTGCCAGCAGCGTAGAGGGGGGGTTCAGCAATGAGCAGTTCTTC; CDR3 protein: CASSVEGGFSNEQFF
J gene: TRBJ1-1; clone size: .; V gene: TRBV9; D gene: .; CDR3 DNA: TGTGCCAGCAGCGTAGGTCTGGGGGCTGACACTGAAGCTTTCTTT; CDR3 protein: CASSVGLGADTEAFF
J gene: TRBJ2-3; clone size: .; V gene: TRBV6-5; D gene: .; CDR3 DNA: TGTGCCAGCAGTTACTCGGGACACAGCACAGATACGCAGTATTTT; CDR3 protein: CASSYSGHSTDTQYF
J gene: TRBJ2-5; clone size: .; V gene: TRBV5-4; D gene: .; CDR3 DNA: TGTGCCAGCGGATACAGGGAAGAGACCCAGTACTTC; CDR3 protein: CASGYREETQYF